These 32 T cell receptor beta chains originate from one sample sequenced in a study of radiotherapy plus CTLA-4 blockade in lung cancer. Sequenced by immunoSEQ multiplex PCR; TCRdb stores in-frame clones only, minus some. The table has some 77,000 clones, around 86% seen once. This sample comprised peripheral blood, obtained from a patient treated with radiotherapy plus ipilimumab. The receptors derive from a human donor with non-small cell lung cancer who had a partial response to radiotherapy plus ipilimumab.

V is TRBV7-6 and J is TRBJ1-2; D gene ambiguous. Germline assignment: CDR1 SGHVS and CDR2 FNYEAQ. This CDR3 is built from 12 residues. V was pared by 4 bases and J by 7 bases, with 10 bases between. The CDR3 is CASSSLGGGYTF. DNA of the CDR3: TGTGCCAGCAGCTCCCTGGGAGGTGGCTACACCTTC.

J is TRBJ2-7 and V is TRBV19; 8 nucleotides agree with TRBD1. In germline, CDR1 is LNHDA, CDR2 SQIVND (reference sequence). V was clipped by 5 bases and J by 6 bases; unmatched bases: 9. CDR3 length equals 14 residues. CDR3 loop: CASSVPGQVAEQYV. The CDR3 DNA is TGTGCCAGTAGTGTACCGGGACAGGTAGCCGAGCAGTACGTC.

V usage is TRBV7-3 and J usage is TRBJ2-1; 7 nucleotides agree with TRBD2. V lost 5 bases and J lost 6; bases outside the gene matches: 4. Germline CDR1 and CDR2: SGHTA and FQGTGA. The CDR3 sequence is 13 residues long. In DNA, the CDR3 is TGTGCCAGCAGCCCGCGGGAGTTCAATGAGCAGTTCTTC. It specifies CASSPREFNEQFF.

This clone was seen once. This sequence joins TRBV27 and TRBJ1-5; D is possibly TRBD1 (5 bases). The ends were cut back, 3 bases at V and 0 bases at J, with 18 bases in the middle. Germline V gene sequence: CDR1 MNHEY, CDR2 SMNVEV (reference sequence). There are 18 residues in the CDR3. The CDR3 nucleotides are TGTGCCAGCAGTTTCTCCGGGGGTTTCGCCTATAGCAATCAGCCCCAGCATTTT. Translating gives CASSFSGGFAYSNQPQHF.

The chain carries TRBV11-2 and TRBJ1-1; D is unresolved. The CDR3 covers 17 residues. The germline V and J ends were trimmed by 5 bases and 0 bases, with 19 bases remaining between them. Germline CDR1 and CDR2: SGHAT and FQNNGV. As DNA, the CDR3 is TGTGCCAGCAGCCCATTCCCCGGGTCGGGATTGAACACTGAAGCTTTCTTT. Encoded protein: CASSPFPGSGLNTEAFF.

The rearrangement links TRBV4-1 to TRBJ2-7; no clear D. V lost 0 bases, J lost 2 bases, and 14 bases lay in between. Germline CDR1 MGHRA, CDR2 YSYEKL. CDR3 size: 16 residues. The CDR3 region has the DNA TGCGCCAGCAGCCAAGAATTCTTTACGCTAGCCTACGAGCAGTACTTC. This translates into CASSQEFFTLAYEQYF.

The J gene is TRBJ2-2, the V gene TRBV6-1, with D perhaps TRBD1 (5 bases). Germline CDR1 MNHNS, CDR2 SASEGT. Trimming pared 8 bases from V and 6 bases from J, leaving 10 bases between. The CDR3 is 12 residues long. CDR3 coding DNA: TGTGCCAGCGTTCCAGGGCCCGGGGAGCTGTTTTTT. Protein product: CASVPGPGELFF.

The chain joins TRBV6-6 to TRBJ1-4; 9 bases are shared with TRBD1. CDR1 MNHNY and CDR2 SVGAGI come from the germline V gene (reference sequence). This CDR3 is 15 amino acids long. V dropped 6 bases and J dropped 7; count of bases not matched to a gene: 9. The CDR3, as DNA: TGTGCCAGCAGGGAACGACAGGGGGTTGGTGAAAAACTGTTTTTT. This codes for CASRERQGVGEKLFF.

The rearrangement links TRBV10-2 to TRBJ1-2, with 10 bases matching TRBD1. Germline values: CDR1 WSHSY, CDR2 SAAADI. J gave up 8 bases and V 3 bases, and 12 bases lay outside the gene matches. The CDR3 spans 16 residues. CDR3 coding DNA: TGCGCCAGCAGTGAAGAGACAGGGGGCGTGGTTAGAGGCTACACCTTC. It is translated as CASSEETGGVVRGYTF.

This clone has only one observation. The chain uses TRBV7-8 and TRBJ2-3; TRBD2 matches 11 bases. Germline loops: CDR1 SGHVS, CDR2 FQNEAQ. This CDR3 is 15 amino acids long. V gave up 4 bases and J gave up 4 bases; unmatched junction bases: 4. CDR3 residues: CASSSGTSGPDTQYF. The CDR3 DNA reads as TGTGCCAGCAGCTCAGGGACTAGCGGTCCAGATACGCAGTATTTT. Full variable domain (rest looked up from reference TRBV7-8 and TRBJ2-3): GAGVSQSPRYKVAKRGQDVALRCDPISGHVSLFWYQQALGQGPEFLTYFQNEAQLDKSGLPSDRFFAERPEGSVSTLKIQRTQQEDSAVYLCASSSGTSGPDTQYFGPGTRLTVL.

This clone was detected once. The rearrangement joins TRBV12-5 to TRBJ2-1; maybe TRBD2 (6 bases). V was shortened by 1 base and J by 8 bases, with 12 bases between the two germline ends. Germline V CDR1 and CDR2: LGHNT, FRNRAP. This CDR3 contains 14 residues. The CDR3 DNA follows: TGTGCTAGTGGTTTGGGCGGACTATTCGATGAGCAGTTCTTC. This translates into CASGLGGLFDEQFF.

J is TRBJ1-5 and V is TRBV15; unclear D gene. The CDR3 sequence is 13 residues long. Germline V lookup: CDR1 LNHNV, CDR2 YYDKDF (reference sequence). Deletions cut 1 base from V and 7 bases from J, with 8 bases between. CDR3 residues: CATSRVVRQPQHF. CDR3 DNA sequence: TGTGCCACCAGCAGAGTAGTGCGCCAGCCCCAGCATTTT.

The chain uses TRBV11-3 and TRBJ2-3; 10 nucleotides match TRBD2. This CDR3 spans 16 amino acids. V lost 0 bases, J lost 3 bases, and 3 bases stayed unmatched. Germline values: CDR1 SGHNT, CDR2 YENEEA. The CDR3 sequence is CASSLEAGGGTDTQYF. In DNA form, the CDR3 reads TGTGCCAGCAGCTTAGAAGCGGGAGGGGGTACAGATACGCAGTATTTT.

The chain employs TRBV7-9 and TRBJ1-1, with 9 nucleotides matching TRBD1. CDR1 and CDR2 from the germline V gene are SEHNR and FQNEAQ (reference sequence). The CDR3 extends over 16 amino acids. The J segment lost 0 bases and the V segment lost 1 base, leaving 3 bases of the junction unmatched. The CDR3 bases are TGTGCCAGCAGCTTAGTCGGACAGGGGTTGAACACTGAAGCTTTCTTT. It specifies CASSLVGQGLNTEAFF. The entire variable domain, with the rest obtained from reference TRBV7-9 and TRBJ1-1, is as follows: DTGVSQNPRHKITKRGQNVTFRCDPISEHNRLYWYRQTLGQGPEFLTYFQNEAQLEKSRLLSDRFSAERPKGSFSTLEIQRTEQGDSAMYLCASSLVGQGLNTEAFFGQGTRLTVV.

The V and J genes are TRBV18 and TRBJ2-3; the D is unclear. Germline V gives CDR1 KGHSH, CDR2 LQKENI. The CDR3 is 15 amino acids. Trimming removed 3 bases from V and 4 bases from J, with 14 bases in between. CDR3 coding DNA: TGTGCCAGCTCACCTCGTATCCCTCGGGCAGATACGCAGTATTTT. Its translation: CASSPRIPRADTQYF.

V usage is TRBV27 and J usage is TRBJ2-1; D gene uncertain. The germline CDR1 and CDR2 sequences are MNHEY and SMNVEV (reference sequence). The ends were cut back, 2 bases at V and 8 bases at J, with 10 bases in the middle. The length of the CDR3 is 13 residues. DNA for the CDR3: TGTGCCAGCAGTTTACGAATCGGGTATGAGCAGTTCTTC. Its translation: CASSLRIGYEQFF.

This clone showed up just once. V usage is TRBV5-1 and J usage is TRBJ2-3, with 8 bases lining up with TRBD1. This CDR3 spans 16 amino acids. Looked up from germline, CDR1 is SGHRS and CDR2 is YFSETQ. The V and J ends lost 1 base and 2 bases, in that order; junction bases with no gene match: 6. CDR3 bases: TGCGCCAGCAGCTTGAACTCAGGGGGCCTCACAGATACGCAGTATTTT. Residues: CASSLNSGGLTDTQYF.

The V call is TRBV7-9, the J call TRBJ2-4, with D perhaps TRBD1 (6 bases). The V end lost 2 bases, the J end lost 8 bases, and 13 bases lay between the germline ends. The length of the CDR3 is 14 residues. Germline assignment: CDR1 SEHNR and CDR2 FQNEAQ (reference sequence). The CDR3 protein is CASSLTGLLDIQYF. The CDR3 nucleotides read TGTGCCAGCAGCTTAACAGGGTTATTAGACATTCAGTACTTC.

This clone is categorized as medium-sized. The chain joins TRBV7-9 to TRBJ2-1, with D hard to call. Germline assignment: CDR1 SEHNR and CDR2 FQNEAQ (reference sequence). Trimming removed 5 bases from V and 6 bases from J, with 20 bases in between. CDR3 length: 16 residues. The CDR3, as DNA: TGTGCCAGCAGCCCGCCCAGCGCTGGTCGGGTCAATGAGCAGTTCTTC. Encoded protein: CASSPPSAGRVNEQFF.

CDR3 protein: CASSESDGQVEAFF. CDR3 nucleotides: TGTGCCAGCAGTGAATCAGATGGACAGGTTGAAGCTTTCTTT. This chain links TRBV6-1 with TRBJ1-1; 7 bases match TRBD1. Trimming took 2 bases from V and 7 from J; bases not matched to a gene: 7. Germline-derived CDR1 and CDR2 are MNHNS and SASEGT. This CDR3 spans 14 amino acids.

The chain employs TRBV4-3 and TRBJ2-1; 7 nucleotides match TRBD2. CDR1 is LGHNA and CDR2 is YSLEER in the germline V gene. CDR3 length: 15 amino acids. Unmatched junction bases numbered 5, after V lost 1 base and J lost 5 bases. CDR3 bases: TGCGCCAGCAGCCAAGCTAGCGGCGGGCACAATGAGCAGTTCTTC. Its translation is CASSQASGGHNEQFF.

A remark on this clone: The sample holds other DNA sequences that translate to the same CDR3. The chain joins TRBV7-3 to TRBJ2-1; TRBD2 agrees at 12 bases. Per the germline V gene, CDR1 is SGHTA and CDR2 is FQGTGA. Losses at the gene ends were 2 bases for V and 7 bases for J; bases not matched to a gene: 12. This CDR3 region has 18 residues. The CDR3 DNA follows: TGTGCCAGCAGCTTACGGCTAGCGGGAGGGCCAGGTATAAATGAGCAGTTCTTC. This encodes CASSLRLAGGPGINEQFF.

The chain recombines TRBV28 with TRBJ1-2; unclear D gene. This CDR3 has 12 amino acids. Trimming stripped 4 bases from V and 2 bases from J, with 5 bases between. The germline V gene has CDR1 MDHEN and CDR2 SYDVKM. Here the CDR3 DNA reads TGTGCCAGCAGTTGGGAGAACTATGGCTACACCTTC. It codes for CASSWENYGYTF.

This chain joins TRBV19 and TRBJ1-2, with D possibly being TRBD1 (5 bases). This CDR3 comprises 14 residues. Germline-derived CDR1 and CDR2 are LNHDA and SQIVND (reference sequence). V was clipped by 5 bases and J by 2 bases, with 12 bases between them. The CDR3 bases are TGTGCCAGTAGTCGGCAGGGATTCAACTATGGCTACACCTTC. It translates to CASSRQGFNYGYTF.

With regard to this clone: A read error may account for a junction end that differs from germline. The V call is TRBV7-7, the J call TRBJ2-2; D remains unclear. The CDR3 has 14 residues. CDR1 and CDR2 (germline): SSHAT, FNYEAQ (reference sequence). CDR3: CASRSGFETGELFF. The CDR3, as DNA: TGTGCTAGCAGGTCAGGATTTGAAACCGGGGAGCTGTTTTTT. Full variable domain (rest looked up from reference TRBV7-7 and TRBJ2-2): GAGVSQSPRYKVTKRGQDVTLRCDPISSHATLYWYQQALGQGPEFLTYFNYEAQPDKSGLPSDRFSAERPEGSISTLTIQRTEQRDSAMYRCASRSGFETGELFFGEGSRLTVL.

The gene calls are TRBV7-2 and TRBJ1-2; 9 positions match TRBD1. This CDR3 region has 18 residues. V was clipped by 5 bases and J by 0 bases; unmatched bases: 13. The germline gives CDR1 SGHTA, CDR2 FQGNSA. The CDR3 sequence is CASSPQGGQGKTNYGYTF. DNA of the CDR3: TGTGCCAGCAGCCCCCAAGGGGGACAGGGAAAAACTAACTATGGCTACACCTTC.

This clone came up once. V and J are TRBV25-1 and TRBJ2-1; 7 bases are a match to TRBD1. CDR1 and CDR2 from the germline V gene are MGHDK and SYGVNS. V lost 2 bases to trimming and J lost 2 bases; unmatched junction nucleotides: 6. This CDR3 contains 16 residues. The CDR3 region has the DNA TGTGCCAGCAGTGAAGAACAGGGGTTCGCCTACAATGAGCAGTTCTTC. Its protein is CASSEEQGFAYNEQFF.

The gene calls are TRBV19 and TRBJ2-5, with 7 bases identical to TRBD1. The CDR3 spans 14 residues. Germline assignment: CDR1 LNHDA and CDR2 SQIVND (reference sequence). V dropped 4 bases and J dropped 4; count of bases not matched to a gene: 6. In DNA form, the CDR3 reads TGTGCCAGTAGTAAGCGACAGGGCGGAGAGACCCAGTACTTC. Its protein is CASSKRQGGETQYF.

J is TRBJ2-3 and V is TRBV5-1, with TRBD1 matching 12 bases. Germline V gives CDR1 SGHRS, CDR2 YFSETQ. The V segment lost 4 bases and the J segment 4 bases; nucleotides outside the gene matches: 4. The CDR3 has 15 residues. The CDR3 nucleotides are TGCGCCAGCAGCGAGGGGACAGGGGGCGCAGATACGCAGTATTTT. Protein: CASSEGTGGADTQYF.

This clone was observed a handful of times. The rearrangement links TRBV13 to TRBJ1-1; 9 positions match TRBD1. There are 16 residues in the CDR3. Germline CDR1 PRHDT, CDR2 FYEKMQ (reference sequence). V lost 5 bases, J lost 1 base, and 8 bases stayed unmatched. The CDR3: CASSETGGLRNTEAFF. The CDR3 nucleotides are TGTGCCAGCAGCGAGACAGGGGGACTTAGGAACACTGAAGCTTTCTTT.

The chain couples TRBV19 to TRBJ1-1, with D unresolved. This CDR3 comprises 13 residues. V lost 2 bases to trimming and J lost 4 bases, with 8 bases between them. Germline CDR1 is LNHDA and CDR2 is SQIVND (reference sequence). The CDR3 sequence: CASSIPVGTEAFF. In DNA, the CDR3 is TGTGCCAGTAGTATACCGGTCGGCACTGAAGCTTTCTTT.

This chain connects TRBV7-2 to TRBJ2-6, with 9 nucleotides matching TRBD2. Trimming took 4 bases from V and 0 from J; bases not matched to a gene: 7. Germline values: CDR1 SGHTA, CDR2 FQGNSA. This CDR3 contains 18 residues. The CDR3 is CASSSSLAGSSGANVLTF. CDR3 nucleotide sequence: TGTGCCAGCAGCTCCTCGCTAGCGGGGAGCTCTGGGGCCAACGTCCTGACTTTC.